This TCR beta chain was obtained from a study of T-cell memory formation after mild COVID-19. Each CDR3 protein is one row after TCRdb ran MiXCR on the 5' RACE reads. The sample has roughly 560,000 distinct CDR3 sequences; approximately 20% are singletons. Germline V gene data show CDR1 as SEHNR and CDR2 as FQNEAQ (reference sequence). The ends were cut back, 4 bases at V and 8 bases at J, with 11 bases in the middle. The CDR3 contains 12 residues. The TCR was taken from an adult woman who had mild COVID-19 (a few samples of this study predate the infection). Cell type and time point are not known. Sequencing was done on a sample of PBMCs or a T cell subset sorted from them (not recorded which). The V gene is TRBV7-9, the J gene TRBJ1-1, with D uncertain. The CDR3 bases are TGTGCCAGCAGCTCCGGACGGCGGGAAGCTTTCTTT. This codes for CASSSGRREAFF. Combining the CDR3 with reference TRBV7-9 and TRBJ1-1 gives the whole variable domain DTGVSQNPRHKITKRGQNVTFRCDPISEHNRLYWYRQTLGQGPEFLTYFQNEAQLEKSRLLSDRFSAERPKGSFSTLEIQRTEQGDSAMYLCASSSGRREAFFGQGTRLTVV.